These 26 T cell receptor beta chains were all obtained from the same sample, sequenced in a study of shared clonotypes between healthy human individuals. Data came from immunoSEQ multiplex PCR; TCRdb stores just in-frame clones and leaves some out. The table has some 2,000,000 clones, 85% to 95% seen once. Sequencing was done on a sample of naive CD4+ T cells sorted from blood. Subset here: CD45RA+ positively selected. Source of these receptors: a man aged 18 to 35 in good health.

The table lists this clone with a few counts. The V and J genes are TRBV10-1 and TRBJ1-2; D ambiguous. In germline, CDR1 is WNHNN, CDR2 SYGVQD (reference sequence). Deletions cut 2 bases from V and 4 bases from J, with 11 bases between. The CDR3 sequence is 14 residues long. CDR3 in DNA: TGCGCCAGCAGTGAGAGAAAAGCCACCTATGGCTACACCTTC. This gives the protein CASSERKATYGYTF.

This clone was found once. The V gene is TRBV2, the J gene TRBJ2-3, with 9 bases fitting TRBD1. The CDR3 runs to 15 residues. From germline, CDR1 is SNHLY and CDR2 FYNNEI. Trimming took 10 bases from V and 1 from J; bases not matched to a gene: 9. CDR3 DNA sequence: TGTGCCACGCGGGGACAGGGCATCGGCACAGATACGCAGTATTTT. Translation: CATRGQGIGTDTQYF.

Comment on this clone: This CDR3 is also generated by other DNA sequences in the sample. CDR3 sequence reads: CASSPRGAQETQYF. CDR3 in DNA: TGTGCCAGCAGCCCCCGGGGAGCTCAAGAGACCCAGTACTTC. The V and J genes are TRBV7-3 and TRBJ2-5; a possible D gene is TRBD2 (5 bases). The V gene lost 5 bases and the J gene lost 2 bases, with 12 bases spanning the gap. Germline V gene sequence: CDR1 SGHTA, CDR2 FQGTGA. This CDR3 has 14 residues.

V gene TRBV27 combines with J gene TRBJ2-1, with D perhaps matching TRBD2 (5 bases). This CDR3 region has 12 residues. Per germline, CDR1 MNHEY and CDR2 SMNVEV (reference sequence). V lost 5 bases and J lost 12, with 14 bases in between. CDR3 DNA: TGTGCCAGCAGTCGCGGGTCAGATCGGCAGTTCTTC. This sequence encodes CASSRGSDRQFF.

V gene TRBV18 combines with J gene TRBJ2-5; D gene uncertain. Trimming shortened V by 3 bases and J by 7 bases, and 18 bases separated the two germline ends. The CDR3 has 15 residues. Germline loops: CDR1 KGHSH, CDR2 LQKENI. The CDR3 bases are TGTGCCAGCTCACCCCGGTCTGAGTATGTAGGGACCCAGTACTTC. Amino acids: CASSPRSEYVGTQYF. The full variable domain, with the rest looked up from reference TRBV18 and TRBJ2-5, is NAGVMQNPRHLVRRRGQEARLRCSPMKGHSHVYWYRQLPEEGLKFMVYLQKENIIDESGMPKERFSAEFPKEGPSILRIQQVVRGDSAAYFCASSPRSEYVGTQYFGPGTRLLVL.

The chain couples TRBV5-4 to TRBJ2-5; weak D call: TRBD2 (6 bases). This CDR3 region has 14 residues. The V end was cut by 4 bases, the J end by 6 bases, with 16 bases between. Germline loops: CDR1 SGHNT, CDR2 YYREEE (reference sequence). CDR3 sequence (DNA): TGTGCCAGCAGCGCTGTGGGGGGTGGAAAGACCCAGTACTTC. It is translated as CASSAVGGGKTQYF.

The J gene is TRBJ1-5, the V gene TRBV28, with 9 bases lining up with TRBD1. Germline CDR1 is MDHEN and CDR2 is SYDVKM. The CDR3 consists of 16 residues. After removal of 3 bases from V and 5 bases from J, the junction contained 8 bases not matched to a gene. The CDR3 sequence is CASSFADRGGDQPQHF. The CDR3, as DNA: TGTGCCAGCAGTTTTGCGGACAGGGGAGGGGATCAGCCCCAGCATTTT.

The CDR3 reads CSVAGSGVGTASYEQYF. In nucleotides, the CDR3 is TGCAGCGTTGCAGGATCGGGTGTAGGGACAGCAAGCTACGAGCAGTACTTC. V is TRBV29-1 and J is TRBJ2-7; 7 nucleotides line up with TRBD1. The V gene's germline CDR1 is SQVTM and CDR2 ANQGSEA. The length of the CDR3 is 17 residues. The ends lost 4 bases at V and 3 bases at J; junction bases unmatched: 18.

V gene TRBV2 combines with J gene TRBJ1-6; 7 positions match TRBD1. The V and J ends lost 4 bases and 9 bases, in that order; junction bases with no gene match: 9. This CDR3 region has 15 residues. The V gene's germline CDR1 is SNHLY and CDR2 FYNNEI. The CDR3 loop reads CASSVHTGEGSPLHF. The CDR3 nucleotides are TGTGCCAGCAGTGTCCACACAGGGGAAGGTTCACCCCTCCACTTT.

On this clone: One junction end does not reproduce the germline sequence, and a read error may be involved. This chain joins TRBV13 and TRBJ2-2; 13 positions agree with TRBD2. The CDR3 is made up of 16 amino acids. Germline CDR1 PRHDT, CDR2 FYEKMQ (reference sequence). DNA for the CDR3: TGTGCCAGCAGCCTAGGACTAGCGGGAGTTGCCGGGGAGCTGTTTTTT. Its protein is CASSLGLAGVAGELFF.

The chain links TRBV5-4 to TRBJ1-5; unclear D gene. The germline V gene has CDR1 SGHNT and CDR2 YYREEE (reference sequence). Trimming removed 4 bases from V and 4 bases from J, with 9 bases in between. This CDR3 contains 13 residues. As DNA, the CDR3 is TGTGCCAGCAGCACGGACTGGAATCAGCCCCAGCATTTT. Its protein product is CASSTDWNQPQHF.

This chain connects TRBV5-1 to TRBJ1-2; 10 nucleotides align to TRBD1. Germline values: CDR1 SGHRS, CDR2 YFSETQ. Trimming removed 3 bases from V and 7 bases from J; junction bases left unmatched: 6. There are 14 residues in the CDR3. The CDR3 DNA sequence: TGCGCCAGCAGCTCGACCCGGGACAGGGGTGGCTACACCTTC. Its protein product is CASSSTRDRGGYTF.

V and J are TRBV4-1 and TRBJ1-5; no reliable D call. Per the germline V gene, CDR1 is MGHRA and CDR2 is YSYEKL. Trimming cost V 6 bases and J 7 bases, with 13 bases left between them. This CDR3 contains 13 residues. The CDR3 DNA follows: TGCGCCAGCAGTCGTTCACTGGGGCAGCCCCAGCATTTT. Translated, it gives CASSRSLGQPQHF.

For this clone: Other DNA sequences from this sample encode an identical CDR3 as well. The rearrangement uses TRBV18 and TRBJ2-7, with no clear D. From germline, CDR1 is KGHSH and CDR2 LQKENI. CDR3 length: 13 residues. Trimming stripped 3 bases from V and 2 bases from J, with 8 bases between. DNA of the CDR3: TGTGCCAGCTCACCGGACGGTCCCTACGAGCAGTACTTC. Translating it yields CASSPDGPYEQYF.

CDR3 region: CASSVVASGSPAGDTQYF. The CDR3 nucleotides are TGTGCCAGCAGCGTAGTGGCTAGCGGGAGCCCGGCGGGAGATACGCAGTATTTT. V and J are TRBV9 and TRBJ2-3; 10 nucleotides align to TRBD2. Trimming cost V 0 bases and J 5 bases; bases outside gene matches: 12. The CDR3 loop spans 18 amino acids. CDR1 and CDR2 (germline): SGDLS, YYNGEE.

This clone appeared a few times. The J gene is TRBJ1-6, the V gene TRBV2; D unclear. The germline V and J ends were trimmed by 4 bases and 7 bases, with 8 bases remaining between them. From germline, CDR1 is SNHLY and CDR2 FYNNEI. This CDR3 has 13 residues. In nucleotides, the CDR3 is TGTGCCAGCAGTGCTTCAGCCAATTCACCCCTCCACTTT. It yields the protein CASSASANSPLHF.

With respect to this clone: The sample holds other DNA sequences that translate to the same CDR3. This chain links TRBV5-4 with TRBJ1-2, with 8 nucleotides matching TRBD1. J gave up 4 bases and V 3 bases, and 2 bases lay outside the gene matches. In germline, CDR1 is SGHNT, CDR2 YYREEE (reference sequence). The CDR3 has 13 amino acids. The CDR3 is CASSSTGGYGYTF. Written as DNA, the CDR3 is TGTGCCAGCAGCTCTACAGGGGGCTATGGCTACACCTTC.

V usage is TRBV12-2 and J usage is TRBJ2-5; the table's D call, TRBD1, was not checked against the DNA. TRBV12-2 is a pseudogene. The CDR3 has 15 amino acids. The chain's CDR3 is CASRLGQGGQETQYF. As DNA, the CDR3 is TGTGCAAGTCGCCTTGGGCAGGGCGGCCAAGAGACCCAGTACTTC.

The rearrangement links TRBV5-1 to TRBJ2-5; no firm D call. Per the germline V gene, CDR1 is SGHRS and CDR2 is YFSETQ. V was shortened by 0 bases and J by 5 bases, with 11 bases between the two germline ends. The CDR3 length is 14 residues. CDR3 bases: TGCGCCAGCAGCTTGGCATGGCCCTCGGAGACCCAGTACTTC. Amino acid sequence: CASSLAWPSETQYF.

On this clone: Other DNA sequences of this sample code for an identical CDR3. The chain combines TRBV6-6 with TRBJ1-6, with unresolved D. This CDR3 spans 14 amino acids. The V gene's germline CDR1 is MNHNY and CDR2 SVGAGI (reference sequence). The V end was cut by 2 bases, the J end by 5 bases, with 7 bases between. The CDR3 loop is CASSYPEDNSPLHF. The CDR3 DNA sequence: TGTGCCAGCAGTTACCCGGAAGATAATTCACCCCTCCACTTT.

V usage is TRBV19 and J usage is TRBJ1-5; the D gene is possibly TRBD1 (5 bases). In germline, CDR1 is LNHDA, CDR2 SQIVND (reference sequence). The CDR3 extends over 13 amino acids. V lost 10 bases to trimming and J lost 6 bases, with 16 bases between them. In DNA, the CDR3 is TGTGCCACTTCCAACGGGGCGGTTCAGCCCCAGCATTTT. Translated, it gives CATSNGAVQPQHF.

The CDR3 protein is CASKEDTPGELFF. DNA for the CDR3: TGTGCCAGCAAAGAAGACACACCCGGGGAGCTGTTTTTT. V usage is TRBV28 and J usage is TRBJ2-2; D remains ambiguous. The germline CDR1 and CDR2 sequences are MDHEN and SYDVKM. The CDR3 has 13 amino acids. V was cut by 7 bases and J by 6 bases, with 12 bases left in between.

The chain uses TRBV6-5 and TRBJ1-2, with TRBD1 matching over 9 bases. The CDR3 spans 13 residues. With 6 bases clipped from V and 8 bases from J, the junction kept 7 bases outside the gene matches. Germline CDR1 MNHEY, CDR2 SVGAGI. CDR3 nucleotide sequence: TGTGCCAGCAGCCTTAACAGGGGGCGGGGCTACACCTTC. This codes for CASSLNRGRGYTF.

This chain uses TRBV5-1 with TRBJ2-7, with unresolved D. This CDR3 comprises 17 residues. The ends were cut back, 0 bases at V and 1 base at J, with 17 bases in the middle. In germline, CDR1 is SGHRS, CDR2 YFSETQ. CDR3 region: CASSLGVANTNSYEQYF. CDR3 sequence (DNA): TGCGCCAGCAGCTTGGGGGTGGCGAACACCAATTCCTACGAGCAGTACTTC.

The chain uses TRBV10-3 and TRBJ1-6; D possibly corresponds to TRBD1 (5 bases). Germline V gene lookup returns CDR1 ENHRY and CDR2 SYGVKD. The CDR3 has 14 residues. V lost 3 bases, J lost 9 bases, and 12 bases lay in between. The CDR3 DNA is TGTGCCATCAGTGACCGGCAGAGGGGTTCACCCCTCCACTTT. Translated, it gives CAISDRQRGSPLHF.

In DNA, the CDR3 is TGTGCCAGCAGTTTATTCGTTCCCGGGGAGGGGACTGAAGCTTTCTTT. Amino acids: CASSLFVPGEGTEAFF. The chain employs TRBV2 and TRBJ1-1, with D possibly TRBD1 on 5 matching bases. The V and J ends lost 5 bases and 5 bases respectively, with 21 bases between them. The V gene's germline CDR1 is SNHLY and CDR2 FYNNEI. This CDR3 has 16 amino acids.